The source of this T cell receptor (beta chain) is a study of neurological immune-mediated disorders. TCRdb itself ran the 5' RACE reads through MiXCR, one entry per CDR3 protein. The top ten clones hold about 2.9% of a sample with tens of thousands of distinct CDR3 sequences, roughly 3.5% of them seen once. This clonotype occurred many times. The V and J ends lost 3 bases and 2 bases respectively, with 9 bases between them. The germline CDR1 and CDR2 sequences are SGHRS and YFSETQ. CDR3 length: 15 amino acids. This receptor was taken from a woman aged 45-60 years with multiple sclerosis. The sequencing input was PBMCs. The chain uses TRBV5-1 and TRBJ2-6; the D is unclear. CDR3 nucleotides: TGCGCCAGCAGCTATACTCAGGCTGGGGCCAACGTCCTGACTTTC. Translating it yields CASSYTQAGANVLTF.